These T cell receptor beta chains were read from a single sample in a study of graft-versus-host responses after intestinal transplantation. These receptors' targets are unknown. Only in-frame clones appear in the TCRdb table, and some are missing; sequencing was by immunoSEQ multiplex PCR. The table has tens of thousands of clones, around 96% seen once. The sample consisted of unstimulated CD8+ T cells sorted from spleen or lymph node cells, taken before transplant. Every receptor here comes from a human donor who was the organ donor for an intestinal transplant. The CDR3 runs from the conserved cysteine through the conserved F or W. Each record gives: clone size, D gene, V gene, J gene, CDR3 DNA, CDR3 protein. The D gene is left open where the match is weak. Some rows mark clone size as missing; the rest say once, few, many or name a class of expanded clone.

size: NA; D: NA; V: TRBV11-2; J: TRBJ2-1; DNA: TGTGCCAGCAGCTTTTTTGTGGGGGAGTCCTACAATGAGCAGTTCTTC; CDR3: CASSFFVGESYNEQFF
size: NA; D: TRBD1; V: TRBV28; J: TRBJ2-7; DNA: TGTGCCAGCAGTTTTGGGGACAGGGGTATCGAAGACTACGAGCAGTACTTC; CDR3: CASSFGDRGIEDYEQYF
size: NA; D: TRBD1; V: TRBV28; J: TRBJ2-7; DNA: TGTGCCAGCCTGACGGGACAGAGTTACGAGCAGTACTTC; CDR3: CASLTGQSYEQYF
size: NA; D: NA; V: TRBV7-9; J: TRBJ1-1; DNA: TGTGCCAGCAGTCCCGGGCCCACTGAAGCTTTCTTT; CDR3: CASSPGPTEAFF
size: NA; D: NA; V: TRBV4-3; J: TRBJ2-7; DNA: TGCGCCAGCAGCCAAGATCCCACCGGGACATCTTACGAGCAGTACTTC; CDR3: CASSQDPTGTSYEQYF
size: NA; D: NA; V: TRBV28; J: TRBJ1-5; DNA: TGTGCCAGCAGTTTACAACCCAGGCGAGTTTATAGCAATCAGCCCCAGCATTTT; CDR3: CASSLQPRRVYSNQPQHF
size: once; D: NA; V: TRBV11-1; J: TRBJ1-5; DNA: TGTGCCAGCAGCTTAGCGGGGAGCAATCAGCCCCAGCATTTT; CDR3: CASSLAGSNQPQHF
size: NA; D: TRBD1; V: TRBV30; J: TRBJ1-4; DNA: TGTGCCTGGAGCCAGGGTACAGGGGTTTTTGAAAAACTGTTTTTT; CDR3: CAWSQGTGVFEKLFF
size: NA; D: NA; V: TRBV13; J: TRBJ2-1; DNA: TGTGCCAGCAGCCCACTAGAAAGGAATGAGCAGTTCTTC; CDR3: CASSPLERNEQFF
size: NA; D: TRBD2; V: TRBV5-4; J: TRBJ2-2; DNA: TGTGCCAGCAGCTTTGCTAGCGGGGGGGCAAAAGGGGAGCTGTTTTTT; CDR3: CASSFASGGAKGELFF
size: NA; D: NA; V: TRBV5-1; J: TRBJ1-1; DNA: TGCGCCAGCAGCTATCATAACAAGGGAAAGGCCACTGAAGCTTTCTTT; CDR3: CASSYHNKGKATEAFF
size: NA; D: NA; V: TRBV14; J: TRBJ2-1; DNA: TGTGCCAGCAGCCAAGAGCAGGTGCAGCAGTTCTTC; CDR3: CASSQEQVQQFF
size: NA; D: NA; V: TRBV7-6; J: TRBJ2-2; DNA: TGTGCCAGCAGCCGTGTGGGGCAGGGGGGGACCGGGGAGCTGTTTTTT; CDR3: CASSRVGQGGTGELFF
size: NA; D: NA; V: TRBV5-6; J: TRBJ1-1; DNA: TGTGCCAGCAGCCCGGGGAACACTGAAGCTTTCTTT; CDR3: CASSPGNTEAFF
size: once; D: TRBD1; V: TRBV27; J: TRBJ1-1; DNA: TGTGCCAGCAGTCGTTTAGGCCAGGGGGAGACTGAAGCTTTCTTT; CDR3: CASSRLGQGETEAFF
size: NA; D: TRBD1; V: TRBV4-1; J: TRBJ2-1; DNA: TGCGCCAGCAGCCAAGTACAGGGGAGCTCCTACAATGAGCAGTTCTTC; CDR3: CASSQVQGSSYNEQFF
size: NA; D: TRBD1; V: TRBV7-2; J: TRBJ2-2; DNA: TGTGCCAGCAAAATCCCGGGACAGGGCAACACCGGGGAGCTGTTTTTT; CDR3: CASKIPGQGNTGELFF
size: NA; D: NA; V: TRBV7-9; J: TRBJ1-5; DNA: TGTGCCAGCAGCGCTAGTATTGGCAATCAGCCCCAGCATTTT; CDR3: CASSASIGNQPQHF
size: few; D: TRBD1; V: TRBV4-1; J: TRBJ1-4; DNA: TGCGCCAGCAGCCAAGTGACAGGGAATGAAAAACTGTTTTTT; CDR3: CASSQVTGNEKLFF
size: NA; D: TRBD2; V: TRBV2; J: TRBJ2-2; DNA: TGTGCCAGCGGGGCCCTGGCTAGCGGGGGGTCCATTACCGGGGAGCTGTTTTTT; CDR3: CASGALASGGSITGELFF
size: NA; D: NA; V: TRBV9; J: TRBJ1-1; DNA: TGTGCCAGCAGCGTAGTAGAGCAGGGACGAAGTAGGAACACTGAAGCTTTCTTT; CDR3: CASSVVEQGRSRNTEAFF
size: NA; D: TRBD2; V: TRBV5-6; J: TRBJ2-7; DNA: TGTGCCAGCAGCTTGCGTGGCAGAATTAGCGGGGGGGATTCGTACGAGCAGTACTTC; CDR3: CASSLRGRISGGDSYEQYF
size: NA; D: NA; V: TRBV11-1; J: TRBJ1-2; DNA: TGTGCCAGCAGGCATAATACAGTAATTGATGGCTACACCTTC; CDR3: CASRHNTVIDGYTF
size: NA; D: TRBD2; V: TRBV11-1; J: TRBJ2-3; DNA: TGTGCCAGCAGCGTCCTAGCGGGAGATCGCACAGATACGCAGTATTTT; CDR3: CASSVLAGDRTDTQYF
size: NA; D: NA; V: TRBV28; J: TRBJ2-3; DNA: TGTGCCAGCAGTTTAGGCGGTTCTAGCACAGATACGCAGTATTTT; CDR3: CASSLGGSSTDTQYF
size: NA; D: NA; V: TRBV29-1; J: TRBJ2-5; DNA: TGCAGCGGGCGCGGTTTTGGGGAGACCCAGTACTTC; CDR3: CSGRGFGETQYF
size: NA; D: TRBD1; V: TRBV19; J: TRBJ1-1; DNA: TGTGCCAGTAGTACGCGGGACAGGGATGTTCGGGTCATGAACACTGAAGCTTTCTTT; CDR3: CASSTRDRDVRVMNTEAFF
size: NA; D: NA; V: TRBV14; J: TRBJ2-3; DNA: TGTGCCAGCAGCCAGGGGAGCACAGATACGCAGTATTTT; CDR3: CASSQGSTDTQYF
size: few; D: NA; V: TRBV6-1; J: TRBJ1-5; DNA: TGTGCCAGCAGTGAAGCGCTCGGGGATCAGGTGCGGCCCCAGCATTTT; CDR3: CASSEALGDQVRPQHF
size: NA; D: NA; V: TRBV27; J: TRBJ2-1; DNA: TGTGCCAGCAGTTTATCTTTACAGGGTATCGGTGAGCAGTTCTTC; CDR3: CASSLSLQGIGEQFF
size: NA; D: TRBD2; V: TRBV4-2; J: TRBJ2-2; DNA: TGTGCCAGCAGCCAACCCTGGACGGGGCGGGGGTTACTTAACACCGGGGAGCTGTTTTTT; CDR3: CASSQPWTGRGLLNTGELFF
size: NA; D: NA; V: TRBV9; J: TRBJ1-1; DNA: TGTGCCAGCAGCGCGGACCGGAGCGGAGGCACTGAAGCTTTCTTT; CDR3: CASSADRSGGTEAFF
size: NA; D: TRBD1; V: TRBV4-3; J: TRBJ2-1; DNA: TGCGCCAGCAGCCAGGGACAGGGGGTCCTTTTCAATGAGCAGTTCTTC; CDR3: CASSQGQGVLFNEQFF
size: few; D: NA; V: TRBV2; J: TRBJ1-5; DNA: TGTGCCAGCAGCCGAAACCGAGACGTGAACAATCAGCCCCAGCATTTT; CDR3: CASSRNRDVNNQPQHF
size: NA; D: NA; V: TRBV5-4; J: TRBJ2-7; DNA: TGTGCCAGCAGCATTACAGGGTACGAGCAGTACTTC; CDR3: CASSITGYEQYF